One and the same sample provided the 14 T cell receptor beta chains below, sequenced in a study of lymphopenia after photon versus proton radiotherapy. Assay: immunoSEQ multiplex PCR; the TCRdb copy retains only in-frame clones and omits some. The sample has approximately 170,000 clones, approximately 90% seen once. Sequenced material: peripheral blood, taken from a patient treated with photon-based radiotherapy. Receptor source: a man over 45 with gastric cancer.

V is TRBV30 and J is TRBJ2-1, with no clear D. V was cut by 2 bases and J by 3 bases, with 11 bases left in between. The CDR3 runs to 14 residues. The germline V gene encodes CDR1 GTSNPN and CDR2 SVGIG (reference sequence). The CDR3 DNA is TGTGCCTGGAGTTTGGGCCTGCTCTACAATGAGCAGTTCTTC. This sequence encodes CAWSLGLLYNEQFF.

The chain links TRBV28 to TRBJ1-5; perhaps TRBD1 as D (5 bases). Germline V gene sequence: CDR1 MDHEN, CDR2 SYDVKM. V was trimmed by 7 bases and J by 3 bases, leaving 19 bases between them. The CDR3 sequence is 16 residues long. In DNA form, the CDR3 reads TGTGCCAGCACCCTATCCGAAGGGGAGTTCAATCAGCCCCAGCATTTT. Translating it yields CASTLSEGEFNQPQHF. The full variable domain, in which reference TRBV28 and TRBJ1-5 provide the parts outside the CDR3, is DVKVTQSSRYLVKRTGEKVFLECVQDMDHENMFWYRQDPGLGLRLIYFSYDVKMKEKGDIPEGYSVSREKKERFSLILESASTNQTSMYLCASTLSEGEFNQPQHFGDGTRLSIL.

Regarding this clone: The identical CDR3 is also encoded by other nucleotide sequences in the sample. This rearrangement joins TRBV11-3 to TRBJ2-1; 8 bases are shared with TRBD2. CDR3 length equals 15 residues. CDR1 and CDR2 from the germline V gene are SGHNT and YENEEA. V shed 2 bases and J 7 bases; nucleotides not matched to a gene: 7. The CDR3 is CASSLSGSNDNEQFF. In nucleotides, the CDR3 is TGTGCCAGCAGCTTAAGCGGGAGCAATGATAATGAGCAGTTCTTC. Supplemented by reference TRBV11-3 and TRBJ2-1, the full variable domain reads EAGVVQSPRYKIIEKKQPVAFWCNPISGHNTLYWYLQNLGQGPELLIRYENEEAVDDSQLPKDRFSAERLKGVDSTLKIQPAELGDSAVYLCASSLSGSNDNEQFFGPGTRLTVL.

The genes are TRBV18 and TRBJ2-3; D ambiguous. This CDR3 comprises 14 residues. Deletions cut 1 base from V and 4 bases from J, with 9 bases between. Germline CDR1 KGHSH, CDR2 LQKENI. The CDR3 DNA sequence: TGTGCCAGCTCACCACAGGGTACTGCAGATACGCAGTATTTT. Protein: CASSPQGTADTQYF.

This clone occurred once. The chain is built from TRBV6-5 and TRBJ2-1, with 7 bases aligning to TRBD2. Germline loops: CDR1 MNHEY, CDR2 SVGAGI. This CDR3 comprises 14 residues. V shed 0 bases and J 7 bases; nucleotides not matched to a gene: 3. CDR3: CASSYSGGMNEQFF. The CDR3 nucleotides are TGTGCCAGCAGTTACTCGGGGGGGATGAATGAGCAGTTCTTC.

This clone appeared once. The chain combines TRBV28 with TRBJ2-7; tentative D call: TRBD1 (6 bases). This CDR3 spans 15 amino acids. Between the trimmed V and J ends, which lost 5 bases and 3 bases, there was a span of 17 bases. Germline V lookup: CDR1 MDHEN, CDR2 SYDVKM. CDR3 nucleotides: TGTGCCAGCAGTCCACCAACCGGACAGCACTACGAGCAGTACTTC. It translates to CASSPPTGQHYEQYF.

The chain has TRBV2 and TRBJ2-7; TRBD2 agrees at 8 bases. Germline V gene sequence: CDR1 SNHLY, CDR2 FYNNEI. V lost 8 bases, J lost 0 bases, and 0 bases stayed unmatched. The CDR3 runs 12 residues. The CDR3 region is CASRGGSYEQYF. For the CDR3, the DNA is TGTGCCAGCCGGGGGGGCTCCTACGAGCAGTACTTC. Full variable domain (missing parts from reference TRBV2 and TRBJ2-7): EPEVTQTPSHQVTQMGQEVILRCVPISNHLYFYWYRQILGQKVEFLVSFYNNEISEKSEIFDDQFSVERPDGSNFTLKIRSTKLEDSAMYFCASRGGSYEQYFGPGTRLTVT.

The chain uses TRBV7-2 and TRBJ2-7; D is undetermined. CDR1 and CDR2 from the germline V gene are SGHTA and FQGNSA. V lost 7 bases and J 0 bases, leaving 13 bases between the germline ends. The CDR3 consists of 14 residues. As DNA, the CDR3 is TGTGCCAGCACCCCGGGCCAGAGCTCCTACGAGCAGTACTTC. Amino acid sequence: CASTPGQSSYEQYF.

This clone appeared once. This rearrangement joins TRBV30 to TRBJ1-4; D remains unclear. Germline V gene lookup returns CDR1 GTSNPN and CDR2 SVGIG (reference sequence). The CDR3 consists of 14 residues. V gave up 4 bases and J gave up 8 bases, with 17 bases separating them. The CDR3 reads CAWNPDLTGEKLFF. The CDR3 nucleotides read TGTGCCTGGAATCCGGACCTAACGGGCGAAAAACTGTTTTTT.

V gene TRBV7-2 combines with J gene TRBJ2-2; possibly TRBD2 for D (6 bases). The CDR3 has 15 amino acids. Germline loops: CDR1 SGHTA, CDR2 FQGNSA. The V and J ends lost 4 bases and 3 bases respectively, with 12 bases between them. CDR3 coding DNA: TGTGCCAGCAGCTCCCAAGGCGGGGACACCGGGGAGCTGTTTTTT. This gives the protein CASSSQGGDTGELFF.

The rearrangement links TRBV10-3 to TRBJ2-7; weak D call: TRBD2 (5 bases). Germline V gives CDR1 ENHRY, CDR2 SYGVKD. Trimming stripped 10 bases from V and 4 bases from J, with 8 bases between. The CDR3 is made up of 10 amino acids. The CDR3 DNA is TGTGCCACCGGGATATACGAGCAGTACTTC. Protein product: CATGIYEQYF.

The chain combines TRBV7-9 with TRBJ2-5; 8 bases map to TRBD2. CDR3 size: 17 residues. The germline V gene encodes CDR1 SEHNR and CDR2 FQNEAQ (reference sequence). Germline trimming cut 2 bases from V and 5 bases from J; bases unmatched to any gene: 13. CDR3 amino acids: CASSLLGVAGGRETQYF. CDR3 nucleotide sequence: TGTGCCAGCAGCTTATTGGGCGTGGCGGGAGGTAGGGAGACCCAGTACTTC.

Notes on this clone: The junction shows a germline mismatch at one end, possibly a read error. The chain carries TRBV9 and TRBJ1-1; D unresolved. CDR1 is SGDLS and CDR2 is YYNGEE in the germline V gene. The CDR3 has 12 residues. The CDR3 nucleotides are TGTGCCAGCAGCGCCTACGTCGGGCCCTCGGGATTT. It encodes CASSAYVGPSGF.

This clone has a handful of counts. The chain has TRBV6-1 and TRBJ2-1; TRBD1 matches 8 bases. V lost 2 bases and J lost 2; bases outside the gene matches: 5. CDR1 is MNHNS, CDR2 SASEGT, per germline. CDR3 length equals 16 residues. The CDR3 region has the DNA TGTGCCAGCAGTGAACCAGGGGGCGCCCCCTACAATGAGCAGTTCTTC. Its translation: CASSEPGGAPYNEQFF.